This TCR beta chain was observed in a study of early T cells in non-severe SARS-CoV-2 infection. Whole-study findings and limits: Using VDJdb, the matching emphasized anti-spike CD8 responses while missing private and CD4 specificities.

As to this clonotype: What it binds is not known.

Separate cDNA molecules each had unique molecular identifiers attached to them. TCRdb redid the calling of the 5' RACE reads with MiXCR, one entry per CDR3 protein. The data hold some 50,000 distinct CDR3 sequences, with 8.5% to 10% observed a single time. CDR3 length: 17 amino acids. The V end lost 7 bases, the J end lost 0 bases, and 19 bases lay between the germline ends. Germline V gene sequence: CDR1 MNHNY, CDR2 SVGAGI (reference sequence). The starting material was whole blood, obtained at baseline. The J gene is TRBJ2-1, the V gene TRBV6-6; D tentatively fits TRBD1 or TRBD2 (5 bases each). This TCR came from an adult who was a healthcare worker with PCR-confirmed SARS-CoV-2 infection or an uninfected control (not recorded which). The CDR3 DNA reads as TGTGCCAGCACCATAGGAGTGGGGACGGCCTCCTACAATGAGCAGTTCTTC. Translation gives CASTIGVGTASYNEQFF.